The 15 T cell receptor beta chains below come from one sample, sequenced in a study of tumor-infiltrating T cells and Merkel cell polyomavirus. Study summary: The T cells studied were KLL-specific CD8+ cells against Merkel polyomavirus.

Only in-frame clones appear in the TCRdb table, and some are missing; sequencing was by immunoSEQ multiplex PCR. Of 24,000 or so clones listed, 70% to 90% are singletons. All patients' tumors stained robustly positive for Merkel cell polyomavirus Large T antigen by immunohistochemistry. Sequencing was carried out using lymph node tissue. These receptor sequences come from a man aged 50-59 years with Merkel cell carcinoma.

This sequence joins TRBV7-9 and TRBJ2-4; D is undetermined. V lost 5 bases to trimming and J lost 0 bases, with 11 bases between them. Germline V CDR1 and CDR2: SEHNR, FQNEAQ (reference sequence). CDR3 size: 15 residues. The CDR3 nucleotides read TGTGCCAGCAGCCCCCTGGCCGTAGCCAAAAACATTCAGTACTTC. Protein product: CASSPLAVAKNIQYF.

This clone was seen a handful of times. The rearrangement uses TRBV9 and TRBJ2-7; a weak D match, TRBD2 (5 bases). The CDR3 is 13 residues long. Germline values: CDR1 SGDLS, CDR2 YYNGEE. V was clipped by 4 bases and J by 1 base, with 9 bases between them. Here the CDR3 reads CASSPGGSYEQYF. In DNA, the CDR3 is TGTGCCAGCAGCCCCGGCGGGTCCTACGAGCAGTACTTC.

The rearrangement links TRBV6-5 to TRBJ2-5; 16 positions match TRBD2. The CDR3 length is 16 residues. V was pared by 2 bases and J by 3 bases, with 0 bases of the junction left unmatched. CDR1 and CDR2 (germline): MNHEY, SVGAGI. In nucleotides, the CDR3 is TGTGCCAGCAGTTACGGGACTAGCGGGGGGGAAGAGACCCAGTACTTC. Translated: CASSYGTSGGEETQYF.

The rearrangement uses TRBV28 and TRBJ1-2; D uncertain. The CDR3 runs 11 residues. In germline, CDR1 is MDHEN, CDR2 SYDVKM. V was trimmed by 4 bases and J by 4 bases, leaving 4 bases between them. CDR3 in amino acids: CASSSGYGYTF. The CDR3 DNA reads TGTGCCAGCAGTTCCGGCTATGGCTACACCTTC.

The chain has TRBV11-3 and TRBJ2-7; 16 bases line up with TRBD2. This CDR3 comprises 19 residues. J lost 9 bases, V lost 5 bases, and 19 bases had no gene match. CDR1 and CDR2 (germline): SGHNT, YENEEA. The CDR3 bases are TGTGCCAGCAGCGGCGAGGGACTAGCGGGAGGGCCTATAACACTTTGGCAGTACTTC. This translates into CASSGEGLAGGPITLWQYF.

In the case of this clone: In the same sample, other DNA sequences code for this CDR3. The genes are TRBV5-1 and TRBJ2-3; maybe TRBD1 (5 bases). The V and J ends lost 1 base and 0 bases respectively, with 9 bases between them. The CDR3 runs 15 residues. Germline CDR1 and CDR2: SGHRS and YFSETQ. CDR3 in DNA: TGCGCCAGCAGCTTGTCAGGGCCCAGCACAGATACGCAGTATTTT. Protein product: CASSLSGPSTDTQYF.

V is TRBV5-1 and J is TRBJ2-7; 10 bases match TRBD2. V lost 1 base and J lost 5; bases outside the gene matches: 9. CDR3 length: 16 residues. Germline V lookup: CDR1 SGHRS, CDR2 YFSETQ. In nucleotides, the CDR3 is TGCGCCAGCAGCTTGACTGGGGGACTAGCGTCCCACGAGCAGTACTTC. Protein sequence: CASSLTGGLASHEQYF.

The chain is built from TRBV19 and TRBJ2-4; 12 bases align to TRBD1. CDR3 length equals 14 residues. Losses at the gene ends were 5 bases for V and 7 bases for J; bases not matched to a gene: 3. CDR1 is LNHDA and CDR2 is SQIVND in the germline V gene (reference sequence). CDR3 coding DNA: TGTGCCAGTAGTGAGGGACAGGGGGCGAACATTCAGTACTTC. It encodes CASSEGQGANIQYF.

Comments on this clone: Different DNA sequences within this sample yield the same CDR3. This chain connects TRBV19 to TRBJ2-7, with 7 nucleotides matching TRBD1. Germline values: CDR1 LNHDA, CDR2 SQIVND (reference sequence). V shed 4 bases and J 2 bases; nucleotides not matched to a gene: 5. The CDR3 is made up of 14 amino acids. The CDR3 nucleotides are TGTGCCAGTAGTAGGGGTCAGGGGGCCTACGAGCAGTACTTC. Translating it yields CASSRGQGAYEQYF. The full variable domain, rest sourced from reference TRBV19 and TRBJ2-7, is DGGITQSPKYLFRKEGQNVTLSCEQNLNHDAMYWYRQDPGQGLRLIYYSQIVNDFQKGDIAEGYSVSREKKESFPLTVTSAQKNPTAFYLCASSRGQGAYEQYFGPGTRLTVT.

The chain links TRBV11-2 to TRBJ2-2, with a tentative D call TRBD2 (5 bases). This CDR3 spans 15 amino acids. Germline V gene lookup returns CDR1 SGHAT and CDR2 FQNNGV. Trimming pared 5 bases from V and 0 bases from J, leaving 10 bases between. The CDR3 reads CASSHNSANTGELFF. CDR3 nucleotide sequence: TGTGCCAGCAGCCATAATAGCGCGAACACCGGGGAGCTGTTTTTT. Together with reference TRBV11-2 and TRBJ2-2, the CDR3 gives the full variable domain: EAGVAQSPRYKIIEKRQSVAFWCNPISGHATLYWYQQILGQGPKLLIQFQNNGVVDDSQLPKDRFSAERLKGVDSTLKIQPAKLEDSAVYLCASSHNSANTGELFFGEGSRLTVL.

The genes are TRBV5-8 and TRBJ2-7, with unresolved D. The CDR3 contains 14 residues. Trimming stripped 1 base from V and 0 bases from J, with 8 bases between. Looked up from germline, CDR1 is SGHTS and CDR2 is YDEGEE. The CDR3 nucleotides are TGTGCCAGCAGCTTGTTCCGTCTCTCCTACGAGCAGTACTTC. This translates into CASSLFRLSYEQYF.

The chain has TRBV28 and TRBJ2-1; 7 positions agree with TRBD1. The CDR3 loop spans 14 amino acids. V was pared by 4 bases and J by 3 bases, with 3 bases of the junction left unmatched. CDR1 is MDHEN, CDR2 SYDVKM, per germline. CDR3 DNA: TGTGCCAGCAGTTCGGGACAGATCTACAATGAGCAGTTCTTC. Its translation is CASSSGQIYNEQFF.

The CDR3 DNA reads as TGTGCCAGTAGTCCGGTGACAGGGGCGGCCTACAATGAGCAGTTCTTC. This gives the protein CASSPVTGAAYNEQFF. This chain joins TRBV19 and TRBJ2-1, with 8 bases identical to TRBD1. V was pared by 5 bases and J by 2 bases, with 8 bases of the junction left unmatched. The CDR3 is made up of 16 amino acids. CDR1 and CDR2 (germline): LNHDA, SQIVND (reference sequence).

The sample holds one count of this clone. The V call is TRBV6-1, the J call TRBJ1-1, with D unresolved. The CDR3 length is 14 residues. With 3 bases removed from V and 0 bases from J, the gap between germline ends came to 8 bases. Germline CDR1 is MNHNS and CDR2 is SASEGT. The CDR3 DNA sequence: TGTGCCAGCAGTGATTGGCAGATGAACACTGAAGCTTTCTTT. Translation: CASSDWQMNTEAFF.

The CDR3 sequence: CASSSTWSGTEAFF. Here the CDR3 DNA reads TGCGCCAGCAGCTCGACTTGGTCGGGGACTGAAGCTTTCTTT. The rearrangement joins TRBV5-1 to TRBJ1-1; D is unresolved. Germline V CDR1 and CDR2: SGHRS, YFSETQ. This CDR3 comprises 14 residues. Trimming cost V 3 bases and J 5 bases, with 14 bases left between them.